The sequence of this T cell receptor (beta chain) was determined in a study of cytomegalovirus exposure and HLA in healthy donors. On the study more broadly: Genotyping showed 81% of a few hundred donors falling in the Caucasian-associated ancestry cluster.

In the PCR, 60 Vbeta and 13 Jbeta primers were used. Profiled with immunoSEQ multiplex PCR; TCRdb holds only in-frame clones, not every one. The data hold 150,000 to 200,000 clones, with approximately 80% observed a single time. CDR3 length: 14 amino acids. Looked up from germline, CDR1 is MNHNY and CDR2 is SVGAGI (reference sequence). V was cut by 7 bases and J by 0 bases, with 13 bases left in between. V usage is TRBV6-6 and J usage is TRBJ2-7; the D gene is possibly TRBD1 (6 bases). The receptor was derived from a man aged 18 to 29 in good health and CMV-seronegative. Specimen: PBMCs. In DNA, the CDR3 is TGTGCCAGCATCCCGGACAGCGACTCCTACGAGCAGTACTTC. This gives the protein CASIPDSDSYEQYF.